This T cell receptor beta chain was identified in a study of T cell responses to AZD1222 COVID-19 vaccine (dated by TCRdb to the early 2020s). About the study as a whole: A total of about 230 trial participants underwent TCR sequencing, of whom 200 to 220 received two doses of AZD1222 and some 25 received two doses of the MenACWY control vaccine. Trial participants were enrolled by age into subgroups of 18-55, 56-69 and 70-plus years, and 148, 28 and 57 TCR-sequenced participants, respectively, were included in these subgroups. The research as a whole found: Spike-specific TCR breadth and depth rose significantly after two AZD1222 doses compared with day 0 and with MenACWY recipients. The 56-69-year group was small, and its depth increase did not reach significance, likely because of low power. CD4 TCRs associated with the vaccine covered the entire spike protein, and the dominant responses were in regions 160-218 and 743-854. Conclusions about previously exposed vaccinees were limited because only six AZD1222 recipients were SARS-CoV-2 seropositive at baseline. No day 14 peak-response samples were available, so repertoires were characterized only after the peak T cell response. Participants were mostly white British and included more females than males, and it was suggested by the authors that clonal diversity may have been underestimated. Reportedly, close to half of the unique spike-specific TCRs recognized epitopes lying outside the regions that are mutated in the B.1.351 and B.1.1.7 variants.

As to this clone: It has no known antigen specificity. One base away there is no much larger clone; base qualities are not given.

This specimen's time point label, interpreted: baseline before first vaccination. The sample's treatment or condition label, in plain terms: meningococcal conjugate vaccine given as trial control. Samples from vaccinated people were obtained from the UK trials COV001 and COV002, which included a single-blind randomized controlled phase 2/3 trial of AZD1222 (ChAdOx1 nCoV-19) in healthy adults. Trial participant PBMC samples were collected at day 0 and day 28 after the second dose for TCRbeta chain sequencing. Including cysteine and phenylalanine, the CDR3 has 14 amino acids. Solely the CDR3 DNA is kept, with 42 bases framed from the first base. The germline V gene (reference sequence) gives CDR1 as GTSNPN and CDR2 as SVGIG. The trim is 2 bases for V and 2 bases for J, with a gap of 10 bases between the germline ends. The CDR3 regions of human TCRbeta chains were analyzed by immunosequencing. Per the original workflow: TCRs in the repertoires were matched against a reference library of SARS-CoV-2-specific TCRs that had been generated with the MIRA antigen-specificity platform. Breadth meant the fraction of unique TCRs that were SARS-CoV-2-associated, whereas depth meant the fraction of total T cells that were SARS-CoV-2-associated. Using the MIRA data, every spike-specific TCR was mapped to the spike region that the TCR reacted to and assigned to either a CD4 or a CD8 class. Log10-transformed breadth and depth values were compared by one-way ANOVA with Sidak's multiple comparisons tests. TCRdb provides this immuneACCESS table in a form limited to in-frame rearrangements. Some clones are lacking; in checked studies, under half of them reflect an unresolved V gene, and why the rest are absent is not known. The V and J calls and clone size were taken over from that table, and D and trimming were inferred from the DNA. The sample data list hundreds of thousands of clones, and about 92% of these were observed just once. The ten largest make up 0.9% to 1.1% of the sample.

The sequence is built from TRBV30 and TRBJ1-5; confidence is insufficient to name the D gene. This clonotype was obtained from an adult in good health. The specimen was peripheral blood, collected on day 0 of MenACWY control vaccination. CDR3 protein: CAWSRVTGNQPQHF. The sequenced DNA is TGTGCCTGGAGTAGGGTCACTGGCAATCAGCCCCAGCATTTT.